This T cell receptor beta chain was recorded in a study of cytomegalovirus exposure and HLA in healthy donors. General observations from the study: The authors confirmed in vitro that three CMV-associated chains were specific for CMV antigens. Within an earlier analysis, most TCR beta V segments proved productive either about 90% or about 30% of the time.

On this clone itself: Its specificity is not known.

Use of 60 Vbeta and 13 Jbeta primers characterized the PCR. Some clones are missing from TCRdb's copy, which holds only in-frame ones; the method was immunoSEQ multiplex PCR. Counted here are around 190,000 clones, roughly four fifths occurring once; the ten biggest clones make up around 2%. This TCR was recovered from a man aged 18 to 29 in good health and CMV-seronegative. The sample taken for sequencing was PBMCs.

CDR3 sequence: CASSVTGTGQQYF. CDR3 coding DNA: TGTGCCAGCAGCGTAACGGGAACCGGGCAGCAGTACTTC. The rearrangement links TRBV9 to TRBJ2-7, with D maybe TRBD2 (5 bases). The V gene lost 1 base and the J gene lost 8 bases, with 13 bases spanning the gap. The length of the CDR3 is 13 residues. CDR1 is SGDLS, CDR2 YYNGEE, per germline.